This T cell receptor (beta chain) was sequenced for a study of T cell responses to AZD1222 COVID-19 vaccine. General study points: There were mostly white British donors and more females than males, and clonal diversity was possibly underestimated. Only after the peak T cell response were repertoires sampled. Vaccine-related CD4 TCRs covered spike, predominating at 160-218 and 743-854.

As to this clone: Antigen specificity is unknown.

The V end was cut by 4 bases, the J end by 6 bases, with 24 bases between. CDR3 length: 17 residues. Germline-derived CDR1 and CDR2 are MDHEN and SYDVKM. Measured with immunoSEQ multiplex PCR; TCRdb has only the in-frame clones, and not every one. The table has around 180,000 clones, 92% seen once. Sequencing used peripheral blood, obtained on day 0 of AZD1222 vaccination. V and J are TRBV28 and TRBJ1-2; perhaps TRBD1 as D (5 bases). This clonotype was sampled from an adult in good health. The chain's CDR3 is CASSSGGESLFGHGYTF. CDR3 nucleotides: TGTGCCAGCAGTTCGGGGGGGGAGTCTTTGTTTGGCCATGGCTACACCTTC.